The 24 T cell receptor beta chains below all came from one sample that was sequenced in a study of T cells after yellow fever vaccination. A single record per CDR3 protein comes from TCRdb applying MiXCR to the 5' RACE reads. The sample yields under 55,000 distinct CDR3 sequences, about 6.6% seen once. The sample here was CD8+ T cells not binding an NS4B(214-222) dextramer, sorted from PBMCs, taken 35 to 50 days after the first yellow fever vaccination. The receptors derive from a man between 18 and 35 years old who received the YFV17D yellow fever vaccine.

This clonotype has just a few counts. Written as DNA, the CDR3 is TGCGCCAGCAGCCAAGATAGCACAGGGAATGAAAAACTGTTTTTT. Encoded protein: CASSQDSTGNEKLFF. The gene calls are TRBV4-3 and TRBJ1-4, with D possibly being TRBD1 (6 bases). This CDR3 is built from 15 residues. Germline loops: CDR1 LGHNA, CDR2 YSLEER. Trimming left V 0 bases short and J 5 bases short, with 10 bases between.

This clonotype has more than one count but fewer than ten. The genes are TRBV28 and TRBJ2-3; D gene ambiguous. CDR3 size: 14 residues. With 2 bases removed from V and 5 bases from J, the gap between germline ends came to 11 bases. Germline CDR1 and CDR2: MDHEN and SYDVKM. For the CDR3, the DNA is TGTGCCAGCAGTTTAACAGAAATAGAAGATACGCAGTATTTT. Protein product: CASSLTEIEDTQYF.

About this clonotype itself: At one end the junction does not follow the germline gene, possibly because of a read error. The chain couples TRBV30 to TRBJ2-2; 7 bases align to TRBD2. Germline V CDR1 and CDR2: GTSNPN, SVGIG (reference sequence). The CDR3 consists of 17 residues. DNA of the CDR3: TGTGCCTGTAGTGTATTTCCCCTTGCGGGGGTGGACGGGGAGCTGTTTTTT. Translation gives CACSVFPLAGVDGELFF.

The rearrangement links TRBV19 to TRBJ2-1, with 11 bases aligning to TRBD2. CDR1 LNHDA and CDR2 SQIVND come from the germline V gene (reference sequence). The V segment lost 6 bases and the J segment 8 bases; nucleotides outside the gene matches: 9. The CDR3 contains 15 residues. In nucleotides, the CDR3 is TGTGCCAGTAGACACGGTAGCGGGGGGGCCTATGAGCAGTTCTTC. It specifies CASRHGSGGAYEQFF.

V and J are TRBV11-2 and TRBJ2-1; TRBD2 is a possible D gene (6 bases). The V end was cut by 0 bases, the J end by 4 bases, with 13 bases between. Looked up from germline, CDR1 is SGHAT and CDR2 is FQNNGV. This CDR3 spans 16 amino acids. The CDR3 loop is CASSLEDYRSYNEQFF. CDR3 coding DNA: TGTGCCAGCAGCTTAGAGGACTACCGTTCTTACAATGAGCAGTTCTTC. Complete variable domain (other parts from reference TRBV11-2 and TRBJ2-1): EAGVAQSPRYKIIEKRQSVAFWCNPISGHATLYWYQQILGQGPKLLIQFQNNGVVDDSQLPKDRFSAERLKGVDSTLKIQPAKLEDSAVYLCASSLEDYRSYNEQFFGPGTRLTVL.

The table lists this clonotype with many counts. The chain recombines TRBV4-2 with TRBJ2-3; no definite D call. The CDR3 extends over 14 amino acids. V was trimmed by 0 bases and J by 4 bases, leaving 8 bases between them. CDR1 LGHNA and CDR2 YNFKEQ come from the germline V gene. CDR3 amino acids: CASSQDDPADTQYF. For the CDR3, the DNA is TGTGCCAGCAGCCAAGATGATCCGGCAGATACGCAGTATTTT.

This clonotype was counted between two and nine times. The rearrangement uses TRBV4-1 and TRBJ2-1, with 7 bases identical to TRBD2. This CDR3 comprises 14 residues. Germline V gene lookup returns CDR1 MGHRA and CDR2 YSYEKL. With 1 base clipped from V and 8 bases from J, the junction kept 5 bases outside the gene matches. The CDR3: CASSQVLGRDEQFF. CDR3 coding DNA: TGCGCCAGCAGCCAAGTGTTAGGGAGGGATGAGCAGTTCTTC.

This clonotype has a handful of counts. This chain uses TRBV10-3 with TRBJ2-1; tentative D call: TRBD2 (6 bases). This CDR3 contains 15 residues. From germline, CDR1 is ENHRY and CDR2 SYGVKD. V was trimmed by 7 bases and J by 4 bases, leaving 17 bases between them. CDR3 DNA: TGTGCCATCAATGGAGGGGCTAGCGAATACAATGAGCAGTTCTTC. This gives the protein CAINGGASEYNEQFF.

The CDR3 sequence: CASSHPPGGRVNEQFF. The CDR3 DNA follows: TGTGCCAGCAGCCATCCTCCGGGGGGGCGGGTCAATGAGCAGTTCTTC. V usage is TRBV4-2 and J usage is TRBJ2-1; 8 positions match TRBD2. The CDR3 loop spans 16 amino acids. Per the germline V gene, CDR1 is LGHNA and CDR2 is YNFKEQ. After removal of 3 bases from V and 6 bases from J, the junction contained 10 bases not matched to a gene.

This clonotype was found a few times. The J gene is TRBJ1-4, the V gene TRBV4-1, with D possibly TRBD1 on 5 matching bases. CDR3 size: 16 residues. Germline-derived CDR1 and CDR2 are MGHRA and YSYEKL. V shed 1 base and J shed 8 bases, with 17 bases lying between them. CDR3 loop: CASSQGIGGSGEKLFF. The CDR3 nucleotides are TGCGCCAGCAGCCAAGGGATCGGGGGGAGTGGAGAAAAACTGTTTTTT.

This clonotype appeared many times. The chain is built from TRBV4-1 and TRBJ1-5; TRBD1 is a possible D gene (6 bases). Trimming removed 4 bases from V and 4 bases from J, with 14 bases in between. Germline lookup yields CDR1 MGHRA and CDR2 YSYEKL. This CDR3 has 15 amino acids. CDR3 residues: CASSPGAAANQPQHF. The CDR3 DNA sequence: TGCGCCAGCAGCCCGGGGGCGGCGGCAAATCAGCCCCAGCATTTT.

The table lists this clonotype with a few counts. This CDR3 reads CASSFRPDTQYF. CDR3 sequence (DNA): TGTGCCAGCAGCTTTAGGCCAGATACGCAGTATTTT. J is TRBJ2-3 and V is TRBV7-9; D is undetermined. The CDR3 contains 12 residues. CDR1 and CDR2 from the germline V gene are SEHNR and FQNEAQ (reference sequence). V lost 3 bases, J lost 4 bases, and 5 bases lay in between.

This clonotype was recorded at least ten times. The chain carries TRBV6-1 and TRBJ2-1; no clear D. Germline loops: CDR1 MNHNS, CDR2 SASEGT. Trimming took 4 bases from V and 2 from J, leaving 6 bases between them. The CDR3 contains 13 residues. The CDR3 nucleotides are TGTGCCAGCAGTGCCGACACCTACAATGAGCAGTTCTTC. This codes for CASSADTYNEQFF.

This clonotype was observed at least ten times. J is TRBJ2-1 and V is TRBV5-6, with unresolved D. CDR3 length equals 12 residues. From germline, CDR1 is SGHDT and CDR2 YYEEEE. V lost 3 bases, J lost 3 bases, and 4 bases lay in between. Written as DNA, the CDR3 is TGTGCCAGCAGCTCTGGCTACAATGAGCAGTTCTTC. Its translation is CASSSGYNEQFF.

This clonotype was observed a few times. The chain links TRBV7-2 to TRBJ1-1; D remains unclear. The germline V gene has CDR1 SGHTA and CDR2 FQGNSA. V was clipped by 2 bases and J by 1 base, with 8 bases between them. The CDR3 runs to 14 residues. The DNA for the CDR3 is TGTGCCAGCAGCTTAAGTCATCCGAACACTGAAGCTTTCTTT. Its protein is CASSLSHPNTEAFF.

Details on this clonotype: A read error may produce the germline difference seen at one junction end. The gene calls are TRBV20-1 and TRBJ1-2; 7 bases are a match to TRBD1. Germline V gene data show CDR1 as DFQATT and CDR2 as SNEGSKA (reference sequence). CDR3 size: 15 residues. In nucleotides, the CDR3 is TGCTGTGCTAGAGATTCGGCACAGGGGAACTATGGCTACACCTTC. Its translation: CCARDSAQGNYGYTF.

This clonotype was found many times. V and J are TRBV27 and TRBJ2-7; TRBD1 might be the D (6 bases). CDR3 length equals 16 residues. The V gene's germline CDR1 is MNHEY and CDR2 SMNVEV (reference sequence). Trimming shortened V by 5 bases and J by 0 bases, and 17 bases separated the two germline ends. In DNA form, the CDR3 reads TGTGCCAGCAGTGGTATCCGGACAGAAAGCTCCTACGAGCAGTACTTC. Translating it yields CASSGIRTESSYEQYF.

V is TRBV5-6 and J is TRBJ1-2; D is ambiguous. Trimming removed 0 bases at V and 1 base at J, with 4 bases between. CDR1 SGHDT and CDR2 YYEEEE come from the germline V gene. The CDR3 totals 13 residues. CDR3 in amino acids: CASSLGSNYGYTF. CDR3 sequence (DNA): TGTGCCAGCAGCTTGGGTAGTAACTATGGCTACACCTTC. The full variable domain, its missing parts supplied by reference TRBV5-6 and TRBJ1-2, is DAGVTQSPTHLIKTRGQQVTLRCSPKSGHDTVSWYQQALGQGPQFIFQYYEEEERQRGNFPDRFSGHQFPNYSSELNVNALLLGDSALYLCASSLGSNYGYTFGSGTRLTVV.

This clonotype was observed a few times. The V call is TRBV11-2, the J call TRBJ1-1; 10 nucleotides align to TRBD1. J lost 8 bases, V lost 1 base, and 7 bases had no gene match. This CDR3 region has 15 residues. The V gene's germline CDR1 is SGHAT and CDR2 FQNNGV. The CDR3 coding sequence is TGTGCCAGCAGCTTAGTTGCCGGACAGGGGGTAGAAGCTTTCTTT. Translated, it gives CASSLVAGQGVEAFF.

In this sample, this clonotype turned up once. A read error is possible here, since a much larger clone lies one base away. The rearrangement uses TRBV5-6 and TRBJ2-7; possibly TRBD1 or TRBD2 for D (5 bases each). The ends were cut back, 9 bases at V and 2 bases at J, with 27 bases in the middle. Per germline, CDR1 SGHDT and CDR2 YYEEEE. The CDR3 runs 17 residues. In DNA, the CDR3 is TGTGCCACCAACGTGAGGGGTCCGCCTGTACCCACCTACGAGCAGTACTTC. This sequence encodes CATNVRGPPVPTYEQYF.

This clonotype appeared many times. The chain links TRBV4-1 to TRBJ2-6, with 7 positions matching TRBD1. CDR1 is MGHRA, CDR2 YSYEKL, per germline. The CDR3 is 19 residues long. The V gene end was trimmed by 1 base and the J gene end by 4 bases; junction bases not matched to a gene: 13. The CDR3 sequence is CASSQVAGTDVLGANVLTF. DNA for the CDR3: TGCGCCAGCAGCCAAGTAGCCGGGACAGATGTACTGGGGGCCAACGTCCTGACTTTC.

The rearrangement uses TRBV11-3 and TRBJ1-2; a weak D match, TRBD1 (6 bases). CDR3 size: 12 residues. Germline V CDR1 and CDR2: SGHNT, YENEEA. V lost 7 bases and J lost 9, with 15 bases in between. CDR3 coding DNA: TGTGCCAGCATAGGGCAGGGGCTAAGCTACACCTTC. This sequence encodes CASIGQGLSYTF.

This clonotype was seen only a few times. This chain joins TRBV7-6 and TRBJ2-6; a possible D gene is TRBD1 (6 bases). Trimming stripped 6 bases from V and 1 base from J, with 7 bases between. This CDR3 contains 14 residues. Germline V lookup: CDR1 SGHVS, CDR2 FNYEAQ. The CDR3 sequence is CASRRGSGANVLTF. DNA of the CDR3: TGTGCCAGCAGAAGGGGGTCTGGGGCCAACGTCCTGACTTTC.

This clonotype was counted at least ten times. The chain carries TRBV29-1 and TRBJ2-1; TRBD2 agrees at 9 bases. The CDR3 runs to 14 residues. Germline lookup yields CDR1 SQVTM and CDR2 ANQGSEA. The V segment lost 2 bases and the J segment 7 bases; nucleotides outside the gene matches: 6. Here the CDR3 DNA reads TGCAGCGTTGAAAGAGCGGGGGGCGGGAATGAGCAGTTCTTC. It translates to CSVERAGGGNEQFF.